Below, 23 T cell receptor beta chains from the same sample are listed, as sequenced in a study of shared clonotypes between healthy human individuals. The data were produced by immunoSEQ multiplex PCR, yet TCRdb's version contains in-frame clones alone and is incomplete. The sample records 1.6 million or so clones, approximately 98.5% being singletons. The sequenced sample consisted of naive CD4+ T cells sorted from blood. The sample's subset: CD45RA+ positively selected. These receptors came from a man aged 25 to 40 in good health.

The V and J genes are TRBV1 and TRBJ1-2; no DNA check was done on the table's D call, TRBD1. TRBV1 is a pseudogene. The CDR3 runs to 15 residues. The CDR3 DNA sequence: TGCACCAGCAGCCAAATAGGGGGCGGCTACTATGGCTACACCTTC. Its translation is CTSSQIGGGYYGYTF.

The V and J genes are TRBV30 and TRBJ1-1, with 10 positions matching TRBD1. The CDR3 is 16 residues long. After removal of 4 bases from V and 6 bases from J, the junction contained 14 bases not matched to a gene. CDR1 GTSNPN and CDR2 SVGIG come from the germline V gene (reference sequence). CDR3 nucleotides: TGTGCCTGGATGAAGAGCCTGGACAGGGGGTTATCTGAAGCTTTCTTT. Encoded protein: CAWMKSLDRGLSEAFF.

This sequence joins TRBV18 and TRBJ2-3; D uncertain. V dropped 1 base and J dropped 6 bases, with 14 bases sitting between them. The CDR3 spans 15 residues. CDR1 is KGHSH, CDR2 LQKENI, per germline. Here the CDR3 DNA reads TGTGCCAGCTCACCACTAACGAAGTTTTCGGATACGCAGTATTTT. Its protein product is CASSPLTKFSDTQYF.

Comment on this clone: The same CDR3 arises from other DNA sequences in this sample as well. J is TRBJ2-7 and V is TRBV28; D not certain. CDR3 length: 13 amino acids. Trimming left V 2 bases short and J 2 bases short, with 7 bases between. The germline gives CDR1 MDHEN, CDR2 SYDVKM. CDR3: CASSLSGPYEQYF. The CDR3 nucleotides read TGTGCCAGCAGTTTAAGTGGACCCTACGAGCAGTACTTC.

V usage is TRBV19 and J usage is TRBJ1-5; D remains unclear. Looked up from germline, CDR1 is LNHDA and CDR2 is SQIVND (reference sequence). The CDR3 runs to 14 residues. Deletions cut 0 bases from V and 6 bases from J, with 9 bases between. The CDR3 DNA reads TGTGCCAGTAGTATAGATGGCTTCGGTCAGCCCCAGCATTTT. Encoded protein: CASSIDGFGQPQHF. Looking up the rest from reference TRBV19 and TRBJ1-5 gives the full variable domain: DGGITQSPKYLFRKEGQNVTLSCEQNLNHDAMYWYRQDPGQGLRLIYYSQIVNDFQKGDIAEGYSVSREKKESFPLTVTSAQKNPTAFYLCASSIDGFGQPQHFGDGTRLSIL.

The gene calls are TRBV4-2 and TRBJ2-3, with D possibly being TRBD1 (6 bases). Trimming stripped 0 bases from V and 3 bases from J, with 19 bases between. The CDR3 runs to 18 residues. The germline gives CDR1 LGHNA, CDR2 YNFKEQ. The CDR3, as DNA: TGTGCCAGCAGCCAAGAGCAATTGAGGGGGAGACGGACAGATACGCAGTATTTT. Translated: CASSQEQLRGRRTDTQYF.

This clone was counted once. The chain links TRBV7-6 to TRBJ2-1, with 9 bases aligning to TRBD1. The germline V gene encodes CDR1 SGHVS and CDR2 FNYEAQ. CDR3 length: 19 residues. Trimming took 2 bases from V and 4 from J; bases not matched to a gene: 15. This CDR3 is CASSLIGAAGQGLYNEQFF. The CDR3 DNA reads as TGTGCCAGCAGCTTAATCGGGGCTGCGGGACAGGGCCTATACAATGAGCAGTTCTTC.

CDR3 DNA: TGTGCCAGCAGCCCCACAATTGGTCCGCGGCCCGGGATCACTGAAGCTTTCTTT. As protein: CASSPTIGPRPGITEAFF. The chain combines TRBV5-8 with TRBJ1-1; no clear D. The V and J ends lost 4 bases and 4 bases respectively, with 26 bases between them. CDR1 is SGHTS and CDR2 is YDEGEE in the germline V gene. This CDR3 is built from 18 residues.

This clone was seen once. The chain combines TRBV7-2 with TRBJ2-7; D gene uncertain. The CDR3 runs 15 residues. Trimming left V 5 bases short and J 0 bases short, with 14 bases between. Germline values: CDR1 SGHTA, CDR2 FQGNSA. CDR3 protein: CASSLSGSFSYEQYF. DNA of the CDR3: TGTGCCAGCAGCCTTAGTGGTAGTTTCTCCTACGAGCAGTACTTC.

Turning to this clone: The identical CDR3 is also encoded by other nucleotide sequences in the sample. The chain carries TRBV30 and TRBJ1-5; D perhaps matches TRBD1 (5 bases). V was shortened by 2 bases and J by 4 bases, with 6 bases between the two germline ends. The CDR3 extends over 12 amino acids. The germline V gene encodes CDR1 GTSNPN and CDR2 SVGIG (reference sequence). The CDR3 spells CAWSQGNQPQHF. The DNA for the CDR3 is TGTGCCTGGAGTCAGGGAAATCAGCCCCAGCATTTT.

J is TRBJ1-2 and V is TRBV5-1, with D maybe TRBD1 (6 bases). CDR3 length: 14 amino acids. Germline V CDR1 and CDR2: SGHRS, YFSETQ. Trimming pared 0 bases from V and 4 bases from J, leaving 10 bases between. The CDR3: CASSLAGEAYGYTF. The CDR3 DNA reads as TGCGCCAGCAGCTTGGCAGGGGAGGCCTATGGCTACACCTTC.

This sequence joins TRBV4-2 and TRBJ1-5; D gene uncertain. V was trimmed by 1 base and J by 1 base, leaving 8 bases between them. The CDR3 spans 15 residues. Per germline, CDR1 LGHNA and CDR2 YNFKEQ. This CDR3 is CASSQGMWSNQPQHF. The DNA of the CDR3 is TGTGCCAGCAGCCAAGGCATGTGGAGCAATCAGCCCCAGCATTTT.

The rearrangement joins TRBV14 to TRBJ2-1; D tentatively reads TRBD1 or TRBD2 (6 bases each). Per germline, CDR1 SGHDN and CDR2 FVKESK. V lost 0 bases to trimming and J lost 4 bases, with 13 bases between them. The CDR3 totals 16 residues. The CDR3 loop reads CASSQEGGQLYNEQFF. The CDR3 nucleotides are TGTGCCAGCAGCCAAGAGGGAGGACAGCTATACAATGAGCAGTTCTTC. Full variable domain (rest looked up from reference TRBV14 and TRBJ2-1): EAGVTQFPSHSVIEKGQTVTLRCDPISGHDNLYWYRRVMGKEIKFLLHFVKESKQDESGMPNNRFLAERTGGTYSTLKVQPAELEDSGVYFCASSQEGGQLYNEQFFGPGTRLTVL.

The chain is built from TRBV19 and TRBJ2-3; 13 bases map to TRBD2. The J segment lost 2 bases and the V segment lost 9 bases, leaving 5 bases of the junction unmatched. The CDR3 is made up of 15 amino acids. From germline, CDR1 is LNHDA and CDR2 SQIVND (reference sequence). The CDR3, as DNA: TGTGCCAGACAAGGGACTAGCGGGACCACAGATACGCAGTATTTT. It specifies CARQGTSGTTDTQYF.

This sequence joins TRBV28 and TRBJ1-2; 9 bases line up with TRBD1. The CDR3 length is 13 residues. CDR1 and CDR2 from the germline V gene are MDHEN and SYDVKM. The V gene end was trimmed by 6 bases and the J gene end by 4 bases; junction bases not matched to a gene: 3. The CDR3 coding sequence is TGTGCCAGCAGGACAGGGGGAGGCTATGGCTACACCTTC. Translation: CASRTGGGYGYTF.

A remark on this clone: The sample carries other DNA sequences with the same CDR3. V usage is TRBV18 and J usage is TRBJ2-1; TRBD1 matches at 9 bases. Unmatched junction bases numbered 4, after V lost 3 bases and J lost 4 bases. The CDR3 runs to 15 residues. Looked up from germline, CDR1 is KGHSH and CDR2 is LQKENI. The CDR3 loop is CASSPGTGSYNEQFF. The CDR3 DNA follows: TGTGCCAGCTCACCCGGGACAGGGTCGTACAATGAGCAGTTCTTC.

The chain combines TRBV2 with TRBJ2-7, with TRBD2 as a possible D gene (7 bases). Trimming shortened V by 5 bases and J by 7 bases, and 15 bases separated the two germline ends. Germline loops: CDR1 SNHLY, CDR2 FYNNEI. This CDR3 comprises 13 residues. For the CDR3, the DNA is TGTGCCAGCAGTCGCAGGGAGGGGGGGGAGCAGTACTTC. It yields the protein CASSRREGGEQYF. The complete variable domain, with remaining parts taken from reference TRBV2 and TRBJ2-7, reads EPEVTQTPSHQVTQMGQEVILRCVPISNHLYFYWYRQILGQKVEFLVSFYNNEISEKSEIFDDQFSVERPDGSNFTLKIRSTKLEDSAMYFCASSRREGGEQYFGPGTRLTVT.

The V gene is TRBV7-2, the J gene TRBJ2-1, with no clear D. The germline gives CDR1 SGHTA, CDR2 FQGNSA. The CDR3 totals 15 residues. V was pared by 3 bases and J by 0 bases, with 9 bases between. CDR3 coding DNA: TGTGCCAGCAGCTTGCAGTCCGGCTCCTACAATGAGCAGTTCTTC. As protein: CASSLQSGSYNEQFF.

This rearrangement joins TRBV7-8 to TRBJ2-1; 9 nucleotides align to TRBD2. J lost 2 bases, V lost 7 bases, and 6 bases had no gene match. From germline, CDR1 is SGHVS and CDR2 FQNEAQ. CDR3 length: 15 residues. CDR3 in amino acids: CASTLAGSPYNEQFF. CDR3 bases: TGTGCCAGCACCCTAGCGGGATCCCCCTACAATGAGCAGTTCTTC.

The CDR3 DNA sequence: TGCAGCGTTGAAGGGGCTTTCTTT. Its translation is CSVEGAFF. This rearrangement joins TRBV29-1 to TRBJ1-1, with unresolved D. The CDR3 consists of 8 residues. Trimming removed 1 base from V and 11 bases from J, with 2 bases in between. The germline V gene encodes CDR1 SQVTM and CDR2 ANQGSEA.

This sequence joins TRBV28 and TRBJ2-3, with 8 bases fitting TRBD2. Germline trimming cut 8 bases from V and 3 bases from J; bases unmatched to any gene: 10. The CDR3 consists of 15 residues. Germline lookup yields CDR1 MDHEN and CDR2 SYDVKM. The DNA for the CDR3 is TGTGCCAGCCATGGGACTAGTCAGGGAACAGATACGCAGTATTTT. Protein sequence: CASHGTSQGTDTQYF. Complete variable domain (other parts from reference TRBV28 and TRBJ2-3): DVKVTQSSRYLVKRTGEKVFLECVQDMDHENMFWYRQDPGLGLRLIYFSYDVKMKEKGDIPEGYSVSREKKERFSLILESASTNQTSMYLCASHGTSQGTDTQYFGPGTRLTVL.

This chain uses TRBV5-1 with TRBJ2-5; TRBD1 aligns across 7 bases. V was pared by 2 bases and J by 5 bases, with 6 bases of the junction left unmatched. Germline V gene data show CDR1 as SGHRS and CDR2 as YFSETQ. The CDR3 covers 14 residues. For the CDR3, the DNA is TGCGCCAGCAGCTTAGTAACAGGGGTCGAGACCCAGTACTTC. This encodes CASSLVTGVETQYF.

The chain employs TRBV15 and TRBJ2-4; D is unclear. The V and J ends lost 1 base and 9 bases respectively, with 13 bases between them. The germline V gene has CDR1 LNHNV and CDR2 YYDKDF (reference sequence). This CDR3 region has 14 residues. CDR3 DNA sequence: TGTGCCACCAGCAGAGTTTCAAAGGGCGGCATTCAGTACTTC. This encodes CATSRVSKGGIQYF.